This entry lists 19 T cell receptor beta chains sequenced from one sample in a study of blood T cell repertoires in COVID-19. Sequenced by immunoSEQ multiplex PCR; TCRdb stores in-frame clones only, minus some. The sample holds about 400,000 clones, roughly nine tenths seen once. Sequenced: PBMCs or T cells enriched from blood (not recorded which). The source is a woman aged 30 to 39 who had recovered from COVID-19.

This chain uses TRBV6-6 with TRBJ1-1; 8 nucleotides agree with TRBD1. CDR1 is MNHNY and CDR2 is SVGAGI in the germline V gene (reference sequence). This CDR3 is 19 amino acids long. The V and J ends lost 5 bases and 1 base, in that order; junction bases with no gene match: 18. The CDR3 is CASSPTKRAGGTSNTEAFF. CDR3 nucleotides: TGTGCCAGCAGTCCAACCAAAAGAGCAGGGGGCACGTCGAACACTGAAGCTTTCTTT.

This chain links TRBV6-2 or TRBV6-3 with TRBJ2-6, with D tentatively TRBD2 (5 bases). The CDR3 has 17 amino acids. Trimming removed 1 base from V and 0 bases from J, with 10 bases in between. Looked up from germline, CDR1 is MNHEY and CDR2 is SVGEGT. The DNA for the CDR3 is TGTGCCAGCAGTTACTTCGGACGGGACTCTGGGGCCAACGTCCTGACTTTC. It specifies CASSYFGRDSGANVLTF.

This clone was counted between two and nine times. The CDR3 loop reads CASSLAADRGQTQYF. The CDR3 DNA reads TGTGCCAGCAGCTTAGCGGCCGACAGGGGACAGACCCAGTACTTC. The rearrangement uses TRBV7-2 and TRBJ2-5, with TRBD1 matching 8 bases. The CDR3 is made up of 15 amino acids. Germline CDR1 and CDR2: SGHTA and FQGNSA. V was clipped by 0 bases and J by 6 bases; unmatched bases: 6. The full variable domain, with the rest looked up from reference TRBV7-2 and TRBJ2-5, is GAGVSQSPSNKVTEKGKDVELRCDPISGHTALYWYRQSLGQGLEFLIYFQGNSAPDKSGLPSDRFSAERTGGSVSTLTIQRTQQEDSAVYLCASSLAADRGQTQYFGPGTRLLVL.

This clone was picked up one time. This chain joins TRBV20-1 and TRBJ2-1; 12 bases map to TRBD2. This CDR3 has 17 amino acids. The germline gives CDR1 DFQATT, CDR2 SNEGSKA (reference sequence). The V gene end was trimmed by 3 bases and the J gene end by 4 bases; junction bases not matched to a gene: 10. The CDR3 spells CSASEASGRARYNEQFF. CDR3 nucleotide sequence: TGCAGTGCTAGTGAGGCTAGCGGGAGGGCCAGGTACAATGAGCAGTTCTTC.

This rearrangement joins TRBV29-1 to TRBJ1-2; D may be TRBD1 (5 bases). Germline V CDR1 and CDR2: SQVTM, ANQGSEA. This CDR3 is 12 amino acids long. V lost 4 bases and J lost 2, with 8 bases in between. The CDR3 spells CSVAEGNYGYTF. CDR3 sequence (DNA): TGCAGCGTTGCGGAGGGGAACTATGGCTACACCTTC.

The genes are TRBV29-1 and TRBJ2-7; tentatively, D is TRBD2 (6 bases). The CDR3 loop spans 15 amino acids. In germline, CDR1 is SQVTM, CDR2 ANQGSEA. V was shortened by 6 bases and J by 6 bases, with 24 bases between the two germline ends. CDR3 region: CSVAPGYGSPGEQYF. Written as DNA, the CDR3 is TGCAGCGTCGCTCCGGGATACGGGAGTCCGGGCGAGCAGTACTTC.

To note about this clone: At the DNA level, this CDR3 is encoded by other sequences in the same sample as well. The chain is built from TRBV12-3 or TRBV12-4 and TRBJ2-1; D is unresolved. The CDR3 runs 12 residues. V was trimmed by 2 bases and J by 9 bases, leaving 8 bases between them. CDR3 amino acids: CASSLLVGEQFF. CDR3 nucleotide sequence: TGTGCCAGCAGTTTATTAGTCGGTGAGCAGTTCTTC.

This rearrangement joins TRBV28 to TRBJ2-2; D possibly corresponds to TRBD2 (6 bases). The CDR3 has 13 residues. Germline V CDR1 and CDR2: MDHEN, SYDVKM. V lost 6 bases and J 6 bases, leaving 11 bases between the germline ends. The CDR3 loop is CASRRSGSGELFF. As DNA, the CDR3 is TGTGCCAGCAGGCGAAGCGGGTCCGGGGAGCTGTTTTTT.

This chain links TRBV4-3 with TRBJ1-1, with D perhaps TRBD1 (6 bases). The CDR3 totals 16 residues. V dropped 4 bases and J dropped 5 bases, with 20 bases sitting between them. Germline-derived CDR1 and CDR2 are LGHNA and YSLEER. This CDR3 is CASSPGVSGGGTEAFF. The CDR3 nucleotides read TGCGCCAGCAGCCCAGGGGTCTCGGGGGGAGGTACTGAAGCTTTCTTT.

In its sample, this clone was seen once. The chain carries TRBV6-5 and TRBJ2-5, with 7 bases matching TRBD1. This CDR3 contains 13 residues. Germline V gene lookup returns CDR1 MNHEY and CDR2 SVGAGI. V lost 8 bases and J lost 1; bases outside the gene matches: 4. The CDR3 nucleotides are TGTGCCAGCGACAGGGCATTCCAAGAGACCCAGTACTTC. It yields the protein CASDRAFQETQYF.

CDR3 in DNA: TGCAGCGGGAGATCTGGAAACACCATATATTTT. It specifies CSGRSGNTIYF. V usage is TRBV29-1 and J usage is TRBJ1-3; no clear D. V shed 7 bases and J shed 1 base, with 5 bases lying between them. This CDR3 has 11 amino acids. The germline V gene encodes CDR1 SQVTM and CDR2 ANQGSEA.

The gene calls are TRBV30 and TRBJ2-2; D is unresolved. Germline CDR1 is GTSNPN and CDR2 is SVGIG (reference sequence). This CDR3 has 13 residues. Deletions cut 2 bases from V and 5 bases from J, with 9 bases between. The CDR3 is CAWSPQETGELFF. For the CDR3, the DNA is TGTGCCTGGAGTCCCCAGGAAACCGGGGAGCTGTTTTTT.

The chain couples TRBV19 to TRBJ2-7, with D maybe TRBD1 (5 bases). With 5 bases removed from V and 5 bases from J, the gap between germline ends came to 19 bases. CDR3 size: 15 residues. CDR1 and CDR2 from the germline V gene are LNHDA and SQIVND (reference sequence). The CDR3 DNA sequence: TGTGCCAGTAGTCCCAGGGTTACAATAACGGACGAGCAGTACTTC. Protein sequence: CASSPRVTITDEQYF.

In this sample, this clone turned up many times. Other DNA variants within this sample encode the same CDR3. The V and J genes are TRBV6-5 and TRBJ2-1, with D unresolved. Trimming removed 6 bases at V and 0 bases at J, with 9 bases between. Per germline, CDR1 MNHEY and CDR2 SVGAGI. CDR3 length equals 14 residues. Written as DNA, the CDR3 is TGTGCCAGCAGCCCAGGTGGCTCCTACAATGAGCAGTTCTTC. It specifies CASSPGGSYNEQFF.

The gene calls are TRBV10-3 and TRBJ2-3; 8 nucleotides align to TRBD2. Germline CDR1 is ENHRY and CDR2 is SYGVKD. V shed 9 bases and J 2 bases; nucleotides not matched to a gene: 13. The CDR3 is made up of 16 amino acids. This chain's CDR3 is CAIGTPLRGATDTQYF. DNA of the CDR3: TGTGCCATAGGCACCCCTCTGCGGGGGGCCACAGATACGCAGTATTTT.

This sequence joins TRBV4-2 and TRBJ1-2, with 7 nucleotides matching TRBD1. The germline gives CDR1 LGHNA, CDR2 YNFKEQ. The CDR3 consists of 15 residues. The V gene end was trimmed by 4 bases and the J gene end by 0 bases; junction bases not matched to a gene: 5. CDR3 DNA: TGTGCCAGCAGCCGTGGGACAGACGCTAACTATGGCTACACCTTC. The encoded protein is CASSRGTDANYGYTF.

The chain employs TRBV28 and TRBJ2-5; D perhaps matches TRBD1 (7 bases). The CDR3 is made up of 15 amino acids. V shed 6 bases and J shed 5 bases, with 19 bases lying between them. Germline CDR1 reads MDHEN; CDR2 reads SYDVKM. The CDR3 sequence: CASRTFEGAGETQYF. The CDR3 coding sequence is TGTGCCAGCAGAACTTTTGAGGGGGCGGGGGAGACCCAGTACTTC.

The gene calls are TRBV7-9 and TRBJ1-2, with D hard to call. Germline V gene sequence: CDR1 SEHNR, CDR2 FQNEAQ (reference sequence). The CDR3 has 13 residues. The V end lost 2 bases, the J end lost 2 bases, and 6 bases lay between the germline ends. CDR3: CASSLFGNYGYTF. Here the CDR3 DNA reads TGTGCCAGCAGCTTATTTGGCAACTATGGCTACACCTTC.

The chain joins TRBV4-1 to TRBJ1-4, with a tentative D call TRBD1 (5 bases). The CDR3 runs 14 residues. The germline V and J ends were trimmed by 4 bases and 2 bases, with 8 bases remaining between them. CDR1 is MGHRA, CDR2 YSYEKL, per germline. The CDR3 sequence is CASSPDTTNEKLFF. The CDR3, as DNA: TGCGCCAGCAGCCCGGACACCACTAATGAAAAACTGTTTTTT.